In this sample, the clone carrying this T cell receptor beta chain turned up many times. The antigen is not known. The data originate from a study of HIV-infected patients and healthy controls. Follow-up blood was drawn about 14 weeks, roughly three months, after antiretroviral therapy began. The repertoire came from unfractionated whole blood and reflected all unsorted peripheral T cells. Peripheral blood, around 2.5 ml, was drawn for RNA extraction. Whole-study results and caveats: Eight alpha and eight beta V genes differed significantly in mean usage between HIV-infected patients and controls. HIV-associated CDR3 frequencies dropped significantly during therapy; CMV-associated ones, mostly rising, changed nonsignificantly. In healthy controls, MAIT alpha CDR3s were common; in HIV+ repertoires, severely depleted.

V lost 9 bases, J lost 0 bases, and 9 bases lay in between. Per the germline V gene, CDR1 is MNHEY and CDR2 is SMNVEV (reference sequence). This CDR3 is 12 amino acids long. 500 ng RNA was reverse transcribed with alpha and beta constant-region primers. Separate chain-specific third strand synthesis with multiplexing indices produced the alpha and beta libraries. TCRdb processed the 5' RACE reads anew with MiXCR; each CDR3 protein has one entry. The table has 8,500 to 9,000 distinct CDR3 sequences, 8.4% seen once. This TCR came from an adult with HIV infection. This chain connects TRBV27 to TRBJ2-7; perhaps TRBD2 as D (5 bases). The sample in question was blood, obtained during antiretroviral therapy. CDR3 nucleotide sequence: TGTGCCAGTTTCACTAGCTCCTACGAGCAGTACTTC. Amino acids: CASFTSSYEQYF.